The 31 T cell receptor beta chains below were found in one sample sequenced in a study of T cell responses to AZD1222 COVID-19 vaccine (dated by TCRdb to about 2021). Library preparation was by the immunoSEQ multiplex PCR assay. TCRdb re-hosts the immuneACCESS table, in-frame sequences only. Its copies lack some clones; in the studies checked, an unresolved V gene accounts for under half of them, and the cause for the rest is not known. For this sample there are approximately 150,000 clones; approximately 95% appear just once. Clones ranked in the top ten supply more than 0.85% of the sample. The label giving this sample's time point can be read as: baseline before first vaccination. The treatment or condition label of this sample denotes: meningococcal conjugate vaccine given as trial control. The sample was peripheral blood, taken on day 0 of MenACWY control vaccination. The receptors shown here come from an adult in good health.

Remarks on this clone: Other DNA sequences from this sample encode an identical CDR3 as well. J is TRBJ1-5 and V is TRBV6-1; D is undetermined. V was trimmed by 1 base and J by 8 bases, leaving 12 bases between them. Germline CDR1 and CDR2: MNHNS and SASEGT. The CDR3 length is 14 residues. For the CDR3, the DNA is TGTGCCAGCAGTGAAGGAACTGGCGGTGAGCCCCAGCATTTT. It yields the protein CASSEGTGGEPQHF.

This sequence joins TRBV4-2 and TRBJ1-6; weak D call: TRBD1 (6 bases). Germline V CDR1 and CDR2: LGHNA, YNFKEQ. V was shortened by 5 bases and J by 5 bases, with 19 bases between the two germline ends. CDR3 length: 17 amino acids. DNA of the CDR3: TGTGCCAGCAGCATAGGGGCGGGGACACTCGATAATTCACCCCTCCACTTT. Protein: CASSIGAGTLDNSPLHF.

The chain combines TRBV11-2 with TRBJ2-3, with 9 nucleotides matching TRBD1. The germline CDR1 and CDR2 sequences are SGHAT and FQNNGV. The CDR3 length is 15 residues. V lost 11 bases, J lost 3 bases, and 12 bases stayed unmatched. In DNA form, the CDR3 reads TGTGCCGCAGGGACAGGGTCTTTCGTGACAGATACGCAGTATTTT. Its protein product is CAAGTGSFVTDTQYF.

This chain links TRBV6-2 or TRBV6-3 with TRBJ1-1; D may be TRBD1 (5 bases). V was cut by 3 bases and J by 3 bases, with 8 bases left in between. The CDR3 has 13 residues. Germline V gives CDR1 MNHEY, CDR2 SVGEGT. The CDR3: CASSYLRDTEAFF. CDR3 nucleotide sequence: TGTGCCAGCAGTTATCTCAGGGACACTGAAGCTTTCTTT.

The V and J genes are TRBV5-1 and TRBJ2-5, with 9 bases aligning to TRBD2. CDR3 length: 15 residues. Germline V gene lookup returns CDR1 SGHRS and CDR2 YFSETQ. V was clipped by 4 bases and J by 2 bases; unmatched bases: 6. For the CDR3, the DNA is TGCGCCAGCAGCCTCGCTAGCGGGATGCAAGAGACCCAGTACTTC. This encodes CASSLASGMQETQYF.

This chain joins TRBV15 and TRBJ1-4; possible D gene TRBD1, 6 bases. CDR1 LNHNV and CDR2 YYDKDF come from the germline V gene (reference sequence). Trimming took 3 bases from V and 3 from J, leaving 14 bases between them. CDR3 length: 16 amino acids. CDR3 sequence reads: CATSSRQGRSNEKLFF. In DNA form, the CDR3 reads TGTGCCACCAGCAGCCGGCAGGGGAGGTCTAATGAAAAACTGTTTTTT.

V and J are TRBV7-9 and TRBJ1-2; no firm D call. V shed 4 bases and J shed 0 bases, with 12 bases lying between them. The CDR3 totals 15 residues. CDR1 and CDR2 (germline): SEHNR, FQNEAQ (reference sequence). The CDR3 sequence: CASSSTLPTNYGYTF. DNA for the CDR3: TGTGCCAGCAGCTCAACCTTACCGACTAACTATGGCTACACCTTC.

This rearrangement joins TRBV4-2 to TRBJ2-3, with TRBD2 matching over 9 bases. Germline V gene lookup returns CDR1 LGHNA and CDR2 YNFKEQ. With 2 bases clipped from V and 3 bases from J, the junction kept 3 bases outside the gene matches. The CDR3 has 15 amino acids. This CDR3 reads CASSQPGLATDTQYF. Written as DNA, the CDR3 is TGTGCCAGCAGCCAACCGGGACTAGCTACAGATACGCAGTATTTT.

The rearrangement links TRBV3-1 (or the pseudogene TRBV3-2) to TRBJ2-1, with 10 bases fitting TRBD2. Per germline, CDR1 LGHDT and CDR2 YNNKEL (reference sequence). The CDR3 has 16 amino acids. V lost 0 bases to trimming and J lost 6 bases; unmatched junction nucleotides: 5. CDR3 amino acids: CASSQEVLAGSNEQFF. As DNA, the CDR3 is TGTGCCAGCAGCCAAGAGGTACTAGCGGGATCCAATGAGCAGTTCTTC.

V is TRBV9 and J is TRBJ2-7; D call uncertain. Trimming left V 3 bases short and J 3 bases short, with 16 bases between. This CDR3 has 15 amino acids. Per germline, CDR1 SGDLS and CDR2 YYNGEE. CDR3 sequence: CASSALGLRDYEQYF. The CDR3 DNA follows: TGTGCCAGCAGCGCCCTGGGCTTACGAGACTACGAGCAGTACTTC.

The J gene is TRBJ1-5, the V gene TRBV15, with a weak D call TRBD1 (5 bases). V lost 1 base and J 7 bases, leaving 8 bases between the germline ends. Germline loops: CDR1 LNHNV, CDR2 YYDKDF (reference sequence). The CDR3 is made up of 13 amino acids. Here the CDR3 reads CATSRVQAQPQHF. Here the CDR3 DNA reads TGTGCCACCAGCAGAGTACAGGCACAGCCCCAGCATTTT. The whole variable domain, filled in from reference TRBV15 and TRBJ1-5, reads DAMVIQNPRYQVTQFGKPVTLSCSQTLNHNVMYWYQQKSSQAPKLLFHYYDKDFNNEADTPDNFQSRRPNTSFCFLDIRSPGLGDTAMYLCATSRVQAQPQHFGDGTRLSIL.

This sequence joins TRBV18 and TRBJ1-2, with 7 bases that match TRBD1. Germline CDR1 KGHSH, CDR2 LQKENI. V shed 2 bases and J 7 bases; nucleotides not matched to a gene: 7. The CDR3 length is 14 residues. The CDR3 nucleotides read TGTGCCAGCTCACCAAGGATCTCAGGGGGTGGCTACACCTTC. Protein sequence: CASSPRISGGGYTF.

This chain uses TRBV6-2 or TRBV6-3 with TRBJ1-2, with 7 positions matching TRBD1. This CDR3 is 15 amino acids long. Trimming removed 5 bases from V and 2 bases from J; junction bases left unmatched: 8. Germline lookup yields CDR1 MNHEY and CDR2 SVGEGT. DNA for the CDR3: TGTGCCAGCAGTCCGCGGACAGGAATCAACTATGGCTACACCTTC. Translated: CASSPRTGINYGYTF.

The CDR3 protein is CASSVEASGGADTQYF. In DNA, the CDR3 is TGTGCCAGCAGCGTAGAGGCTAGCGGGGGGGCAGATACGCAGTATTTT. The genes are TRBV9 and TRBJ2-3; TRBD2 agrees at 12 bases. The CDR3 length is 16 residues. CDR1 is SGDLS and CDR2 is YYNGEE in the germline V gene. V shed 0 bases and J 4 bases; nucleotides not matched to a gene: 3.

The V gene is TRBV18, the J gene TRBJ1-1; D is ambiguous. This CDR3 comprises 13 residues. The V and J ends lost 3 bases and 2 bases respectively, with 7 bases between them. Germline V gene sequence: CDR1 KGHSH, CDR2 LQKENI. In nucleotides, the CDR3 is TGTGCCAGCTCACCCTGGTCTAACACTGAAGCTTTCTTT. This gives the protein CASSPWSNTEAFF. Variable domain in full (rest from reference TRBV18 and TRBJ1-1): NAGVMQNPRHLVRRRGQEARLRCSPMKGHSHVYWYRQLPEEGLKFMVYLQKENIIDESGMPKERFSAEFPKEGPSILRIQQVVRGDSAAYFCASSPWSNTEAFFGQGTRLTVV.

The chain is built from TRBV7-8 and TRBJ2-7, with no clear D. The germline V gene encodes CDR1 SGHVS and CDR2 FQNEAQ. Trimming removed 3 bases at V and 2 bases at J, with 8 bases between. This CDR3 is built from 13 residues. The CDR3 DNA reads TGTGCCAGCAGCTTCCGTCGACCCTACGAGCAGTACTTC. Residues: CASSFRRPYEQYF.

The chain has TRBV4-1 and TRBJ2-1; D unresolved. Deletions cut 1 base from V and 8 bases from J, with 12 bases between. This CDR3 contains 14 residues. The V gene's germline CDR1 is MGHRA and CDR2 YSYEKL. The CDR3 nucleotides read TGCGCCAGCAGCCAAGTCGCCGGTATCGATGAGCAGTTCTTC. Translation: CASSQVAGIDEQFF.

The chain recombines TRBV11-1 with TRBJ1-1; 8 nucleotides align to TRBD1. The CDR3 is 15 amino acids. Per the germline V gene, CDR1 is SGHAT and CDR2 is FQDESV (reference sequence). V lost 5 bases, J lost 4 bases, and 9 bases stayed unmatched. The CDR3 DNA reads TGTGCCAGCAGCCAAGGGACAGGAGTCGGCACTGAAGCTTTCTTT. It codes for CASSQGTGVGTEAFF.

V usage is TRBV4-1 and J usage is TRBJ1-1; D is undetermined. Trimming cost V 1 base and J 5 bases, with 5 bases left between them. The CDR3 has 12 residues. Germline assignment: CDR1 MGHRA and CDR2 YSYEKL. CDR3 residues: CASSQGRTEAFF. The CDR3, as DNA: TGCGCCAGCAGCCAAGGGAGGACTGAAGCTTTCTTT.

This clone came up once. The chain employs TRBV7-2 and TRBJ1-1; no reliable D call. The V and J ends lost 4 bases and 4 bases respectively, with 13 bases between them. Germline lookup yields CDR1 SGHTA and CDR2 FQGNSA. The CDR3 has 14 residues. The CDR3 protein is CASSSLTASTEAFF. CDR3 DNA sequence: TGTGCCAGCAGCTCACTGACGGCCTCCACTGAAGCTTTCTTT.

The chain couples TRBV10-3 to TRBJ1-3; the D is unclear. The CDR3 spans 18 residues. CDR1 is ENHRY, CDR2 SYGVKD, per germline. Trimming stripped 5 bases from V and 2 bases from J, with 22 bases between. The CDR3 DNA reads as TGTGCCATCAGTACACTGGGTATGGCAGGTCTCGCTGGAAACACCATATATTTT. The encoded protein is CAISTLGMAGLAGNTIYF.

The rearrangement uses TRBV6-5 and TRBJ1-4; D uncertain. The CDR3 length is 13 residues. The V gene lost 10 bases and the J gene lost 2 bases, with 11 bases spanning the gap. Germline-derived CDR1 and CDR2 are MNHEY and SVGAGI. CDR3 loop: CATQTGTNEKLFF. In DNA form, the CDR3 reads TGTGCCACCCAGACCGGGACTAATGAAAAACTGTTTTTT.

The CDR3 sequence: CASSIPRAAFGAFF. In DNA form, the CDR3 reads TGTGCCAGTAGTATCCCCAGGGCCGCTTTCGGGGCTTTCTTT. This sequence joins TRBV19 and TRBJ1-1; D is perhaps TRBD1 (5 bases). This CDR3 has 14 residues. Trimming pared 3 bases from V and 11 bases from J, leaving 19 bases between. Germline CDR1 is LNHDA and CDR2 is SQIVND (reference sequence).

The genes are TRBV7-2 and TRBJ1-2; TRBD1 agrees at 9 bases. The CDR3 length is 15 residues. After removal of 5 bases from V and 4 bases from J, the junction contained 8 bases not matched to a gene. From germline, CDR1 is SGHTA and CDR2 FQGNSA. The CDR3 is CASSVSGTGLYGYTF. Here the CDR3 DNA reads TGTGCCAGCAGCGTCTCCGGGACAGGGCTCTATGGCTACACCTTC.

This sequence joins TRBV28 and TRBJ2-5; 7 bases are shared with TRBD1. CDR3 length: 14 residues. Germline V gene lookup returns CDR1 MDHEN and CDR2 SYDVKM. Unmatched junction bases numbered 6, after V lost 5 bases and J lost 3 bases. In DNA form, the CDR3 reads TGTGCCAGCAGTCCCCTAGACAGGGAAGAGACCCAGTACTTC. As protein: CASSPLDREETQYF.

The chain has TRBV15 and TRBJ2-1; 13 bases map to TRBD2. The germline V gene encodes CDR1 LNHNV and CDR2 YYDKDF (reference sequence). J lost 7 bases, V lost 5 bases, and 11 bases had no gene match. This CDR3 has 17 residues. The CDR3 bases are TGTGCCACCAGCGGATGGACTAGCGGGGGACACCCTAATGAGCAGTTCTTC. This sequence encodes CATSGWTSGGHPNEQFF.

The rearrangement uses TRBV2 and TRBJ1-1, with 7 nucleotides matching TRBD1. The CDR3 is made up of 13 amino acids. With V trimmed by 8 bases and J by 3 bases, 6 bases remained unmatched. The germline CDR1 and CDR2 sequences are SNHLY and FYNNEI. In DNA, the CDR3 is TGTGCCAGCCGTCAAACAGGGGACACTGAAGCTTTCTTT. It is translated as CASRQTGDTEAFF.

This rearrangement joins TRBV4-1 to TRBJ1-5; D remains ambiguous. The germline V and J ends were trimmed by 6 bases and 5 bases, with 11 bases remaining between them. The V gene's germline CDR1 is MGHRA and CDR2 YSYEKL. The CDR3 loop spans 13 amino acids. CDR3 in amino acids: CASSSDRDQPQHF. The CDR3 coding sequence is TGCGCCAGCAGTTCGGACCGAGATCAGCCCCAGCATTTT.

V is TRBV5-5 and J is TRBJ1-4; 9 nucleotides agree with TRBD1. J gave up 3 bases and V 3 bases, and 6 bases lay outside the gene matches. Germline V CDR1 and CDR2: SGHKS, YYEKEE (reference sequence). CDR3 length equals 16 residues. CDR3 loop: CASSWDRDGANEKLFF. CDR3 coding DNA: TGTGCCAGCAGCTGGGACAGGGACGGAGCTAATGAAAAACTGTTTTTT.

J is TRBJ1-2 and V is TRBV7-9; D might be TRBD1 (5 bases). V was clipped by 0 bases and J by 6 bases, with 17 bases between them. The CDR3 spans 16 residues. Germline V gene data show CDR1 as SEHNR and CDR2 as FQNEAQ (reference sequence). CDR3 sequence reads: CASSLASLWDSNGYTF. For the CDR3, the DNA is TGTGCCAGCAGCTTAGCTTCTTTATGGGACTCGAATGGCTACACCTTC.

This chain connects TRBV15 to TRBJ2-7; tentative D call: TRBD2 (5 bases). From germline, CDR1 is LNHNV and CDR2 YYDKDF (reference sequence). This CDR3 is 13 amino acids long. V lost 1 base and J lost 7, with 11 bases in between. The chain's CDR3 is CATSRASTGEQYF. DNA for the CDR3: TGTGCCACCAGCAGAGCCTCAACGGGGGAGCAGTACTTC.